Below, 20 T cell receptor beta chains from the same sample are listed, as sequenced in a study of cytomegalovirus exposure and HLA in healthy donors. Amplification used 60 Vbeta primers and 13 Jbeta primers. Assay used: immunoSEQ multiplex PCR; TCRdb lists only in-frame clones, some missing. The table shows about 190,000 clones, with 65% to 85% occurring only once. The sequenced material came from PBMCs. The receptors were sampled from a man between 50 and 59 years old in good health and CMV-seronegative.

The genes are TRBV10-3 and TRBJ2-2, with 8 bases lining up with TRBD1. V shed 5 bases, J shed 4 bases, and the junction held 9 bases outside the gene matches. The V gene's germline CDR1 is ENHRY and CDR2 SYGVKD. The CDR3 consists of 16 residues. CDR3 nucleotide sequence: TGTGCCATCAGTCAGGGGGCGCAAATGGGCACCGGGGAGCTGTTTTTT. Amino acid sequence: CAISQGAQMGTGELFF.

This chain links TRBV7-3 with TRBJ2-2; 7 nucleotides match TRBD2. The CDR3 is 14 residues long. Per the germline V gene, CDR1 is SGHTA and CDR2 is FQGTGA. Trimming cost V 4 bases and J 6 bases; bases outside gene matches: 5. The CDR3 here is CASSSSGKAGELFF. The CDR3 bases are TGTGCCAGCAGCTCGAGCGGGAAGGCCGGGGAGCTGTTTTTT.

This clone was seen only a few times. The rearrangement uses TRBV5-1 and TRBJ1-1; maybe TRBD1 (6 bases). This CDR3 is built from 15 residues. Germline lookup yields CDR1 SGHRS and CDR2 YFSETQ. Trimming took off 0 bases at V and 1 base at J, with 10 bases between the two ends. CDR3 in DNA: TGCGCCAGCAGCTTGGCCGGACAGCCGAACACTGAAGCTTTCTTT. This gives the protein CASSLAGQPNTEAFF. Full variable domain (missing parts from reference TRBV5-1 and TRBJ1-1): KAGVTQTPRYLIKTRGQQVTLSCSPISGHRSVSWYQQTPGQGLQFLFEYFSETQRNKGNFPGRFSGRQFSNSRSEMNVSTLELGDSALYLCASSLAGQPNTEAFFGQGTRLTVV.

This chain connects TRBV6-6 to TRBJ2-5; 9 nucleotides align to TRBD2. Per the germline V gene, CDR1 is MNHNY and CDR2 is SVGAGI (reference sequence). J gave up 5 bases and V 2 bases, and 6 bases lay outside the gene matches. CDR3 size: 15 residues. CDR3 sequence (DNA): TGTGCCAGCAGTTACGCCCCTAGCGGGGTCGAGACCCAGTACTTC. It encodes CASSYAPSGVETQYF.

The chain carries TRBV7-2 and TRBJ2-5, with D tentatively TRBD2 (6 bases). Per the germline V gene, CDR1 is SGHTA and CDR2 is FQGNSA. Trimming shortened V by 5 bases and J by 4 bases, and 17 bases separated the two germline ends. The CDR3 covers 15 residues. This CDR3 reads CASSPRIGGVETQYF. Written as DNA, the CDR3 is TGTGCCAGCAGCCCAAGGATTGGCGGGGTAGAGACCCAGTACTTC.

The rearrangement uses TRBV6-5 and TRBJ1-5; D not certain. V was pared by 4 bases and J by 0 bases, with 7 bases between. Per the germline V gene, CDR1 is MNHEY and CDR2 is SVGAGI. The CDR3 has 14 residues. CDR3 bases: TGTGCCAGCAGTTCGGGGAATAGCAATCAGCCCCAGCATTTT. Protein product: CASSSGNSNQPQHF.

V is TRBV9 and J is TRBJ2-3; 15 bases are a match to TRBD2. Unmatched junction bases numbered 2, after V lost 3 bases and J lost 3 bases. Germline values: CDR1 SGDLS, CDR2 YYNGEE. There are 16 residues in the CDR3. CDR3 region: CASSEGLAGGTDTQYF. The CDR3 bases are TGTGCCAGCAGCGAGGGACTAGCGGGGGGTACAGATACGCAGTATTTT.

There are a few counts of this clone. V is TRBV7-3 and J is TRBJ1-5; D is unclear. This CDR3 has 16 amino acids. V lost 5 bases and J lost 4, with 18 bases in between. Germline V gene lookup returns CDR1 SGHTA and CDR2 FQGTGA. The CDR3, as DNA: TGTGCCAGCAGCCAAACCCGGGTGGGTACGAATCAGCCCCAGCATTTT. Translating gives CASSQTRVGTNQPQHF.

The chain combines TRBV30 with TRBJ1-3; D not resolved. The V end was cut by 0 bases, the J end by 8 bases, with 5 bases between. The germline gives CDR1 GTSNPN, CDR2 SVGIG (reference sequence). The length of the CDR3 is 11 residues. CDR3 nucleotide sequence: TGTGCCTGGAGTGTCGTAGACACCATATATTTT. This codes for CAWSVVDTIYF.

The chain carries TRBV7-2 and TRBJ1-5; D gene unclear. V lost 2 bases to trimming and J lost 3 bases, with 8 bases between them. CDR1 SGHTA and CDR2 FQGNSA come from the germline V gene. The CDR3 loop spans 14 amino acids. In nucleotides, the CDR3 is TGTGCCAGCAGCTTATTGTCTCTCAATCAGCCCCAGCATTTT. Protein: CASSLLSLNQPQHF. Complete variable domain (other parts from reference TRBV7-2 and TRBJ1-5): GAGVSQSPSNKVTEKGKDVELRCDPISGHTALYWYRQSLGQGLEFLIYFQGNSAPDKSGLPSDRFSAERTGGSVSTLTIQRTQQEDSAVYLCASSLLSLNQPQHFGDGTRLSIL.

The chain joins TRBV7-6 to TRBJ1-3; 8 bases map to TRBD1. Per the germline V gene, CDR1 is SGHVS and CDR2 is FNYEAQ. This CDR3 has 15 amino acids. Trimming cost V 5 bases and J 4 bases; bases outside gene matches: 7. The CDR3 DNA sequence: TGTGCCAGCAGCCCGCGGACAGGGTACGGAAACACCATATATTTT. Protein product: CASSPRTGYGNTIYF.

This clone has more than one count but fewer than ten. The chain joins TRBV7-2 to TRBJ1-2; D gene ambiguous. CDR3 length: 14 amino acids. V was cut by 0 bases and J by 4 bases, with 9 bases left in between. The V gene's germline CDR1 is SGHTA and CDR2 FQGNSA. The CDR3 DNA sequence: TGTGCCAGCAGCTTAGCGTCTCGCAGCTATGGCTACACCTTC. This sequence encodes CASSLASRSYGYTF.

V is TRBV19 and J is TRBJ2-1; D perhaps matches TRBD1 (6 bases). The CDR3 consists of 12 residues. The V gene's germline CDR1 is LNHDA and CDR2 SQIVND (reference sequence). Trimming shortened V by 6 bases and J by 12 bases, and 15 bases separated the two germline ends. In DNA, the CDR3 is TGTGCCAGTAGCTCTAGGGGACATGGGCAGTTCTTC. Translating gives CASSSRGHGQFF.

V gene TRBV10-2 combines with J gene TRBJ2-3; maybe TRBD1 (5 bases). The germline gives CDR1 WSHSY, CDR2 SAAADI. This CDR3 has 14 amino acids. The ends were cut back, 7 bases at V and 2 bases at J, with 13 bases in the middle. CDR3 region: CASTDRKFTDTQYF. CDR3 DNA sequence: TGCGCCAGCACAGACAGAAAATTCACAGATACGCAGTATTTT.

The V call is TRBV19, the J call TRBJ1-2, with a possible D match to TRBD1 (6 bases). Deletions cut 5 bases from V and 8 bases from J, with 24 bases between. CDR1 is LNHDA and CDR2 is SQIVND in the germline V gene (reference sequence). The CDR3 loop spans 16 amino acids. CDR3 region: CASSPRSGRGARGYTF. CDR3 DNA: TGTGCCAGTAGTCCCCGCAGTGGACGGGGGGCGAGGGGCTACACCTTC. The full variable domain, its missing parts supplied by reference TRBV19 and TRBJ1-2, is DGGITQSPKYLFRKEGQNVTLSCEQNLNHDAMYWYRQDPGQGLRLIYYSQIVNDFQKGDIAEGYSVSREKKESFPLTVTSAQKNPTAFYLCASSPRSGRGARGYTFGSGTRLTVV.

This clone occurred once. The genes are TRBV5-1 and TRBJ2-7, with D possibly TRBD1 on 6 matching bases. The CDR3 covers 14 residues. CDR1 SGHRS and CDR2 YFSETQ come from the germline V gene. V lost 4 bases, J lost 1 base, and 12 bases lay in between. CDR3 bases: TGCGCCAGCAGCCCGGACAGCTCTTCCTACGAGCAGTACTTC. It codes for CASSPDSSSYEQYF.

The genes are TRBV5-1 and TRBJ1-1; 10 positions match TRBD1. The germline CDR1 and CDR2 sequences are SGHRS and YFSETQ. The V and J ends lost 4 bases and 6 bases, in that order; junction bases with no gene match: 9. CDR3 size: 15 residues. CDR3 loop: CASSNYRQGAAEAFF. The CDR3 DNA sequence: TGCGCCAGCAGCAACTACCGACAGGGGGCGGCTGAAGCTTTCTTT.

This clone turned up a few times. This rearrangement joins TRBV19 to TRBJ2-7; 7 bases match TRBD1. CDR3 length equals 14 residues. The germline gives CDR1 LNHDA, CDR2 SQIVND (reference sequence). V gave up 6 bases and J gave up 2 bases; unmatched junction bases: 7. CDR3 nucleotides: TGTGCCAGTAGCTTACAGGGGCCTGCCTACGAGCAGTACTTC. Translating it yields CASSLQGPAYEQYF.

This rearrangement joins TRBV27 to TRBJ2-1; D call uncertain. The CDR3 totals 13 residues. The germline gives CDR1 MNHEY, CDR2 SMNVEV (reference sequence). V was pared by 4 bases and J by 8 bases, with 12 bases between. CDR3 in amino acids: CASSSSGSYEQFF. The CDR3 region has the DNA TGTGCCAGCAGTTCTTCAGGTTCTTATGAGCAGTTCTTC.

Here the CDR3 reads CASSWQGGRQYF. CDR3 DNA sequence: TGTGCCAGCAGTTGGCAGGGTGGAAGGCAGTACTTC. The V call is TRBV6-5, the J call TRBJ2-7, with a tentative D call TRBD1 (5 bases). V was pared by 4 bases and J by 9 bases, with 13 bases between. CDR1 is MNHEY, CDR2 SVGAGI, per germline. The CDR3 is made up of 12 amino acids.